This T cell receptor (beta chain) was sequenced in a study of blood T cell repertoires in COVID-19 (dated by TCRdb to the early 2020s). For the wider study: Collaborator samples came from the United States, Italy and Spain and covered acute and convalescent phases of COVID-19. The material from the prospective study consisted of cDNA or gDNA derived from T cells, B-cell-depleted T cells, or PBMCs. Deeply sampled blood TCRbeta repertoires from subjects exposed to, actively infected with, or recovered from COVID-19 were included in the dataset. The repertoires were released in a freely available public database meant as a resource for research on the immune response to SARS-CoV-2. The samples were drawn from two sources: the first 160 participants of the ongoing ImmuneRACE study, and over 1,000 subjects contributed by 6 global collaborators. The sample metadata nearly always contained a de-identified subject ID, COVID-19 status, age in years and sex. Where available, HLA class I and class II types were taken from metadata supplied by the sample provider and were not determined by assay-based typing.

Concerning this clone: Its antigen is unknown. At one of its ends the junction is not consistent with the germline gene, which may arise from a read error.

The immunoSEQ Assay, a bias-controlled multiplex PCR, was used to amplify TCRbeta CDR3 regions from genomic DNA. The authors processed their data as follows. The number of nucleated cells in each sample was estimated by amplification of reference gene primers within the assay. To quantify the absolute abundance of each unique TCRbeta CDR3 rearrangement, sequence reads were collapsed and filtered. For each sample, productive Simpson clonality was calculated as the square root of Simpson's diversity index over productive rearrangements. The table comes from immuneACCESS by way of TCRdb, which keeps in-frame sequences with V and J called. Part of the clones is missing from these tables; in studies checked, under half for an unresolved V gene and the rest for unknown reasons. The V and J calls and clone size come from that table; D and trimming were worked out from the DNA. Within this sample are approximately 90,000 clones, with about 83% of them counted one time only. The ten biggest clones cover 6.3% of the sample.

CDR1 and CDR2 are read off the germline V gene as LGHNA and YSLEER. CDR3 length: 8 amino acids, cysteine to phenylalanine. This entry keeps only the CDR3 DNA: 24 bases, framed from base 1. Results and caveats for the whole study, not just this receptor: The amount of clinical and demographic metadata varied by source and participant and was provided uncurated.

One collaborating source in Seattle enrolled patients during active infection and followed them longitudinally through the course of disease. Whole blood was collected in K2EDTA tubes by collaborating institutions according to the institutions' own protocols. For TCRbeta analysis, collaborator samples were shipped as frozen whole blood, as isolated PBMCs, or as DNA extracted from either sample type. The sequenced material came from peripheral blood. The chain couples TRBV4-3 to TRBJ1-2; the D gene cannot be named for sure. The origin of this receptor is a man in his 70s with COVID-19, enrolled during active disease. The sequenced DNA: TGCGCCAGCAGCCAGACAAACTTC. This gives the protein CASSQTNF.